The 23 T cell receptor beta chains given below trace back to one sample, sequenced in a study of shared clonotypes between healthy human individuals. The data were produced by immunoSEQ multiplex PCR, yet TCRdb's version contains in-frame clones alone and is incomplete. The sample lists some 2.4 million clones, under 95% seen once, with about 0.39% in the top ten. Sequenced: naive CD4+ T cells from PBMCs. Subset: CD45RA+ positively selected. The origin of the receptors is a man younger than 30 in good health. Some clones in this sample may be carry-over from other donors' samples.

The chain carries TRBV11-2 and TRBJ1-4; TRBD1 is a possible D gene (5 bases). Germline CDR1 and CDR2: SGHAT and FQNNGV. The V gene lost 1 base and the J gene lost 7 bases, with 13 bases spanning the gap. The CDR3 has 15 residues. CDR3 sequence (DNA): TGTGCCAGCAGCTTAGCGGCCAGGGTGGGTGAAAAACTGTTTTTT. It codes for CASSLAARVGEKLFF.

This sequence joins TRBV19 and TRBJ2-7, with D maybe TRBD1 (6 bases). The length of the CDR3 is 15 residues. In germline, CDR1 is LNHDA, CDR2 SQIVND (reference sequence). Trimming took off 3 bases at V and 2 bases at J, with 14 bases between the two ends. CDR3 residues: CASSIFQQGAYEQYF. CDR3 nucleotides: TGTGCCAGTAGTATCTTCCAACAGGGAGCCTACGAGCAGTACTTC.

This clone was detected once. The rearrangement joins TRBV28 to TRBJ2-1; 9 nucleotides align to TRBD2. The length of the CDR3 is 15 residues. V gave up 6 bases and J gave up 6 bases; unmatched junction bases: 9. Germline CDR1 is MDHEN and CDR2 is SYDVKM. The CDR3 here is CASSPGTSKGNEQFF. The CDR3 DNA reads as TGTGCCAGCAGCCCCGGGACTAGCAAAGGCAATGAGCAGTTCTTC.

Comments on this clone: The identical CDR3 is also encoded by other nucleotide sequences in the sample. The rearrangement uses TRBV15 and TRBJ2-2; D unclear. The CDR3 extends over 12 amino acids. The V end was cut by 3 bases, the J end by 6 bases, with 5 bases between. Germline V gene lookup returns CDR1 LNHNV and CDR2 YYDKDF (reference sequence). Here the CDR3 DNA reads TGTGCCACCAGCAGGGTCCCCGGGGAGCTGTTTTTT. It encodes CATSRVPGELFF.

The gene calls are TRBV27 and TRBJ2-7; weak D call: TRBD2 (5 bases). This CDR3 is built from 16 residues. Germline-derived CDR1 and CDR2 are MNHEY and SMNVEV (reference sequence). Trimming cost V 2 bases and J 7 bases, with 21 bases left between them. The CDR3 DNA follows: TGTGCCAGCAGTTTACTAGGACCAAAAGCCCCGGGGGAGCAGTACTTC. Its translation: CASSLLGPKAPGEQYF.

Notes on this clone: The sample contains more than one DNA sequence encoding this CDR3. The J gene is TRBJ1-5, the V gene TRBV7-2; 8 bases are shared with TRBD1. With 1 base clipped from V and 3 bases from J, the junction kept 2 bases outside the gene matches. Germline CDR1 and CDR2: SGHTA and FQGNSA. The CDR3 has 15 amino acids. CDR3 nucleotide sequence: TGTGCCAGCAGCTTAGGGACAGGGTCCAATCAGCCCCAGCATTTT. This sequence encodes CASSLGTGSNQPQHF.

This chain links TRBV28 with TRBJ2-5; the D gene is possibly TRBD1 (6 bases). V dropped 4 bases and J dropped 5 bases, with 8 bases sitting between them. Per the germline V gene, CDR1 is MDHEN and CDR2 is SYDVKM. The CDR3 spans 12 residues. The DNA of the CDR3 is TGTGCCAGCAGTTCAGGGGCGGAGACCCAGTACTTC. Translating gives CASSSGAETQYF.

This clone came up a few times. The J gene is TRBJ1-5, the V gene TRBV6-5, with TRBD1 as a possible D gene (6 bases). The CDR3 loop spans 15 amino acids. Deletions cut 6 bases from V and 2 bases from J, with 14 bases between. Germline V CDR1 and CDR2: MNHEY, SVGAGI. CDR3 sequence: CASRSRGGGNQPQHF. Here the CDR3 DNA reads TGTGCCAGCAGATCCAGGGGAGGCGGCAATCAGCCCCAGCATTTT.

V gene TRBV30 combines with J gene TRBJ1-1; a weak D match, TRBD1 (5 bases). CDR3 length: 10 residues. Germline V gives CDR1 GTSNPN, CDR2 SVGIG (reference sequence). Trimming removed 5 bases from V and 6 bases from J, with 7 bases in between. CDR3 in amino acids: CAWGDAEAFF. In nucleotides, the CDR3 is TGTGCCTGGGGGGACGCTGAAGCTTTCTTT.

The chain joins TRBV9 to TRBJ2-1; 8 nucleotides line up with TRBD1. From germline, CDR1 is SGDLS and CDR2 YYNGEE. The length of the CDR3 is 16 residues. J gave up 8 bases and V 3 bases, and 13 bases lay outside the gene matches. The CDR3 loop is CASSEYGQGAVYEQFF. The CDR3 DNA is TGTGCCAGCAGCGAGTACGGTCAGGGGGCGGTATATGAGCAGTTCTTC.

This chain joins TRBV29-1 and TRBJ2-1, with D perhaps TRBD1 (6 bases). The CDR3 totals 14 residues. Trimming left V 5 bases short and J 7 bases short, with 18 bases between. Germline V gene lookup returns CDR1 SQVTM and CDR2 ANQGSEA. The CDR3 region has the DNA TGCAGCGTTCGCCGGGACATTCCTGGGAATGAGCAGTTCTTC. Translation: CSVRRDIPGNEQFF.

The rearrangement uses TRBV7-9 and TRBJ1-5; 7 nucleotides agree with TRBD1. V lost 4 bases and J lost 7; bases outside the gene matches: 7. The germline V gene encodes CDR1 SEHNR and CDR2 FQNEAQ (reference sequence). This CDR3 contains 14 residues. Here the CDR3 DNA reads TGTGCCAGCAGCTCCGGACAGGCGAGACAGCCCCAGCATTTT. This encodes CASSSGQARQPQHF.

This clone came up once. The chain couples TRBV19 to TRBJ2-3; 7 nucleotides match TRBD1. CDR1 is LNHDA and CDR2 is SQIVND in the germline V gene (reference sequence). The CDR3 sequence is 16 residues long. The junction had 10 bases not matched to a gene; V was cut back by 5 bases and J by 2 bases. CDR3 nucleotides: TGTGCCAGTAGTTCTACGACAGGGACCCTCACAGATACGCAGTATTTT. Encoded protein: CASSSTTGTLTDTQYF.

CDR3 sequence reads: CAISESGVTSNQPQHF. The CDR3, as DNA: TGTGCCATCAGTGAGTCAGGAGTGACTAGCAATCAGCCCCAGCATTTT. The V gene is TRBV10-3, the J gene TRBJ1-5; D is undetermined. Per the germline V gene, CDR1 is ENHRY and CDR2 is SYGVKD. The CDR3 extends over 16 amino acids. Trimming stripped 0 bases from V and 0 bases from J, with 9 bases between.

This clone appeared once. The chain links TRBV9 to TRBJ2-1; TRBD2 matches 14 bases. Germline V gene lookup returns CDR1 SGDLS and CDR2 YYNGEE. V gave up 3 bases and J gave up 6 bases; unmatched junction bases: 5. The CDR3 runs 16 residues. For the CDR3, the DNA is TGTGCCAGCAGCGCGGGGACTAGCGGGAGTACCAATGAGCAGTTCTTC. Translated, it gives CASSAGTSGSTNEQFF.

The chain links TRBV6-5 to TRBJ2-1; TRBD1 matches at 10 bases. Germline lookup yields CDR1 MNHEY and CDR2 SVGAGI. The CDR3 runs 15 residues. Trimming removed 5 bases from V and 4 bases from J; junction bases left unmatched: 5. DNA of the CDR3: TGTGCCAGCAGTCCAGTGGGACAGGGGTACAATGAGCAGTTCTTC. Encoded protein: CASSPVGQGYNEQFF.

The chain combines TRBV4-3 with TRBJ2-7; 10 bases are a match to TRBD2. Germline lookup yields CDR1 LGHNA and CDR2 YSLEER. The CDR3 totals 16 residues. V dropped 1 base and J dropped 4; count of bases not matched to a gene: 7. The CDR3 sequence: CASSQGPQREGYEQYF. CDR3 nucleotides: TGCGCCAGCAGCCAAGGACCCCAGCGGGAGGGTTACGAGCAGTACTTC.

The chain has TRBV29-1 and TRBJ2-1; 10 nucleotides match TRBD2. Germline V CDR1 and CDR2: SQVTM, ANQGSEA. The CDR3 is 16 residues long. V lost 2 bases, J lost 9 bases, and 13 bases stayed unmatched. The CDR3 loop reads CSVERRGLADYGEQFF. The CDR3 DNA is TGCAGCGTTGAACGGAGAGGACTAGCGGACTATGGTGAGCAGTTCTTC.

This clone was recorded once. In nucleotides, the CDR3 is TGTGCCAGCAGTTACTCGAAAGGTAACGAGCAGTACTTC. It is translated as CASSYSKGNEQYF. The chain combines TRBV6-5 with TRBJ2-7; D gene unclear. There are 13 residues in the CDR3. Deletions cut 0 bases from V and 5 bases from J, with 8 bases between. Germline V gene data show CDR1 as MNHEY and CDR2 as SVGAGI.

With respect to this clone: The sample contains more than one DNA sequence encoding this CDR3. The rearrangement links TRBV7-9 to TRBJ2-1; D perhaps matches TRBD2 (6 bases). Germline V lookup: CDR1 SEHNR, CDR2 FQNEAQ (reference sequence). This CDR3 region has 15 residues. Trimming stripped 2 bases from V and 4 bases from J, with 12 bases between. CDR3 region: CASSLLGGPYNEQFF. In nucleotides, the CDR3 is TGTGCCAGCAGCTTACTCGGAGGGCCGTACAATGAGCAGTTCTTC.

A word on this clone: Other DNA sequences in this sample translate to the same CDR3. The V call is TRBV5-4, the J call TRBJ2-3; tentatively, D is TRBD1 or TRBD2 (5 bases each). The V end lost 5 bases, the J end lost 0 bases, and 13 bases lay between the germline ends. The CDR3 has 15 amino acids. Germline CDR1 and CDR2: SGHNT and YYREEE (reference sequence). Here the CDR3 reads CASSLPGPSTDTQYF. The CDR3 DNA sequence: TGTGCCAGCAGTCTGCCGGGACCCAGCACAGATACGCAGTATTTT.

The CDR3 loop reads CASSVRQGARSTEAFF. DNA for the CDR3: TGTGCCAGTAGTGTAAGACAGGGGGCGCGGAGCACTGAAGCTTTCTTT. V and J are TRBV19 and TRBJ1-1; TRBD1 aligns across 10 bases. V was clipped by 5 bases and J by 4 bases; unmatched bases: 10. Germline CDR1 reads LNHDA; CDR2 reads SQIVND (reference sequence). The CDR3 contains 16 residues.

CDR3 region: CSVVATREQYF. For the CDR3, the DNA is TGCAGCGTTGTGGCTACTCGCGAGCAGTACTTC. J is TRBJ2-7 and V is TRBV29-1, with D unclear. CDR3 size: 11 residues. Germline values: CDR1 SQVTM, CDR2 ANQGSEA. Trimming shortened V by 4 bases and J by 6 bases, and 10 bases separated the two germline ends.